The present T cell receptor beta chain was sequenced within a study of CXCR3-negative and CXCR3-positive naive CD8 T cells. Points from the study as a whole: Because surface CD5 did not distinguish the naive subsets, TCR strength was inferred from TRB CDR3 properties. CXCR3-negative and CXCR3-positive naive cells shared comparable TRBV-TRBJ usage, but memory cells did not. Diversity was high in both naive subsets and much lower in memory cells. Naive CXCR3-positive cells had TRB CDR3s more hydrophobic than those of CXCR3-negative naive cells.

Points on this clonotype: The antigen is undetermined.

Germline CDR1 MDHEN, CDR2 SYDVKM. The CDR3 is made up of 16 amino acids. 5' RACE that incorporated UMI labels was used to prepare the TRB cDNA libraries. TCRdb reprocessed the 5' RACE reads, with one entry per CDR3 protein and no DNA. This sample's table reports tens of thousands of distinct CDR3 sequences. By phenotype, naive CD8+ T cells were CD45RO-CCR7+CD27+CD95-. This chain joins TRBV28 and TRBJ2-7; the D gene TCRdb calls, TRBD1, cannot be checked with no DNA. This receptor was obtained from a human donor in good health. Some clones in this sample may be carry-over from other donors' samples. The specimen was naive CXCR3+ CD8+ T cells from blood. Regarding subset: CD45RO-CCR7+CD27+CD95- naive CD8+ T cells expressing CXCR3 (TNR3+). The CDR3 reads CASSLTGGGESYEQYF.